This T cell receptor beta chain was observed in a study of OX40 agonist ivuxolimab in advanced cancers. Across the whole study: The patients got ivuxolimab, which is an agonistic anti-OX40 (CD134) antibody.

Broader study findings: The CD4+ and CD8+ T cells in the blood had expanded clonally by week 6 at 0.1 to 3.0 mg/kg. Low clonal expansion, among the lowest seen, marked partial responders at 0.1-3.0 mg/kg. Normalized T-cell clonal expansion was also low in some nonresponders.

This clone was observed once. Its antigen is unknown. The CDR3 length is 16 residues. Method: immunoSEQ multiplex PCR; TCRdb's copy keeps in-frame clones and lacks some. The sample has more than 75,000 clones, 86% seen once; the top ten hold approximately 0.93%. The rearrangement links TRBV21-1 to TRBJ1-1; the DNA was not used to check the table's D call, TRBD1. TRBV21-1 is shown as a pseudogene. This specimen was CD4+ or CD8+ T cells sorted from blood, taken in a trial of the OX40 agonist ivuxolimab. This TCR was sampled from an adult with an advanced solid tumor such as melanoma, head and neck, liver or kidney cancer. The CDR3 loop is CASSKIRDRENTEAFF. For the CDR3, the DNA is TGTGCCAGCAGCAAAATCCGGGACAGGGAGAACACTGAAGCTTTCTTT.